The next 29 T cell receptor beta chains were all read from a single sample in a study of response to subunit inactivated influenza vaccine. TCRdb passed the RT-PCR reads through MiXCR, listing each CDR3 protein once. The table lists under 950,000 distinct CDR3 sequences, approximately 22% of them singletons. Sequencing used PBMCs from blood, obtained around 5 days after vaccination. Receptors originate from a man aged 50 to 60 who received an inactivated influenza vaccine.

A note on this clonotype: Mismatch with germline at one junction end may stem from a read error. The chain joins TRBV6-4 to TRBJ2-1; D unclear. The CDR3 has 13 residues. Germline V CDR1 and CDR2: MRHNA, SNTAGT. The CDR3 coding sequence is TGTGCCACCGAAGCCCCCTCCCACAATGAGCAGTTCTTC. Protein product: CATEAPSHNEQFF.

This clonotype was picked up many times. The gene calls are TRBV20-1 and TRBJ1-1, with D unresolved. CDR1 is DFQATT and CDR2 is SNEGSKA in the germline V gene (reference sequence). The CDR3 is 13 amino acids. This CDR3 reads CRAGTGMNTEAFF. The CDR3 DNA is TGCAGGGCTGGAACGGGAATGAACACTGAAGCTTTCTTT.

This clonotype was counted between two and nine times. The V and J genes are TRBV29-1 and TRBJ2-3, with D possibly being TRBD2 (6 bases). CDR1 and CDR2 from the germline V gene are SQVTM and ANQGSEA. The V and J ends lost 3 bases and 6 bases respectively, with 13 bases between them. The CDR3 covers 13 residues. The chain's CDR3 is CSVDARELDTQYF. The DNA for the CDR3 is TGCAGCGTTGATGCCCGGGAGCTGGATACGCAGTATTTT.

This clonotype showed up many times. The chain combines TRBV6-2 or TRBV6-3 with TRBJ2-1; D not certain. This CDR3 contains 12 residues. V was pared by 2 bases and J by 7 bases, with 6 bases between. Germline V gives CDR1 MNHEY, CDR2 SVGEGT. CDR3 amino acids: CASSYGTNEQFF. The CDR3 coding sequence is TGTGCCAGCAGTTACGGAACTAATGAGCAGTTCTTC.

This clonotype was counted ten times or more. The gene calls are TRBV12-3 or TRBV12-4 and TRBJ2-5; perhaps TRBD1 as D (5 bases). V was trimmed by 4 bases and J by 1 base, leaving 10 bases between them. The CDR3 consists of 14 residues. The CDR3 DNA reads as TGTGCCAGCAGTTCAGGACAACCCCAAGAGACCCAGTACTTC. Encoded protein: CASSSGQPQETQYF.

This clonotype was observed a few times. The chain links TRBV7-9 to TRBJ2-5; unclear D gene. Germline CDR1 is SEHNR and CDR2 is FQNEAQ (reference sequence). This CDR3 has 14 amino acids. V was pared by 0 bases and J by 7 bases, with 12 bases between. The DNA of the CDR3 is TGTGCCAGCAGCTTAGCGACACACCCATGGACCCAGTACTTC. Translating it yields CASSLATHPWTQYF.

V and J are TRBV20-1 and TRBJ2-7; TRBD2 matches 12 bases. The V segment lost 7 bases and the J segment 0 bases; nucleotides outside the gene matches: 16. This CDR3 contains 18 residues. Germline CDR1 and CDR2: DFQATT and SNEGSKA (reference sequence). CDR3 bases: TGCAGTGTACCTGCCGGGACTAGCGGGTCCTTTAGCTCCTACGAGCAGTACTTC. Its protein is CSVPAGTSGSFSSYEQYF.

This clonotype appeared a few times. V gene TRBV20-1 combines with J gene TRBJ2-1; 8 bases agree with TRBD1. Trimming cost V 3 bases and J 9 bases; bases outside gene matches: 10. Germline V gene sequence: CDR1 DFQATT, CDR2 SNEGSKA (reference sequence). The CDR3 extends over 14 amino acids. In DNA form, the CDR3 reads TGCAGTGCTAGCGCATCGACAGGGGTTGGTGAGCAGTTCTTC. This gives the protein CSASASTGVGEQFF.

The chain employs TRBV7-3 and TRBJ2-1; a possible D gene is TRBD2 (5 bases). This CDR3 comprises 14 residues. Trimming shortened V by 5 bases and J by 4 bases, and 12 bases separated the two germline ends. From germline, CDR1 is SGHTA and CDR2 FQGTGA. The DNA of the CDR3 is TGTGCCAGCAGCCTGGACTTCAGATACAATGAGCAGTTCTTC. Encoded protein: CASSLDFRYNEQFF.

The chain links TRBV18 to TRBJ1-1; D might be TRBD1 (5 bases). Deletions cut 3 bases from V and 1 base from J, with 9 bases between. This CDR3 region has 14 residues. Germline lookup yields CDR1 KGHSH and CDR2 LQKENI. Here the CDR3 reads CASSPGGTNTEAFF. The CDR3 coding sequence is TGTGCCAGCTCACCGGGGGGTACGAACACTGAAGCTTTCTTT.

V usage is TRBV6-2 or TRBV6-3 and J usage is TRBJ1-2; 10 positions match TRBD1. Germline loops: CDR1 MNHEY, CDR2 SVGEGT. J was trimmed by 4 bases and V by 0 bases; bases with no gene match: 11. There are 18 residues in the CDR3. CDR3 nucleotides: TGTGCCAGCAGTTACTCGGGACAGGGGAACCAACAACTCTATGGCTACACCTTC. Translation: CASSYSGQGNQQLYGYTF.

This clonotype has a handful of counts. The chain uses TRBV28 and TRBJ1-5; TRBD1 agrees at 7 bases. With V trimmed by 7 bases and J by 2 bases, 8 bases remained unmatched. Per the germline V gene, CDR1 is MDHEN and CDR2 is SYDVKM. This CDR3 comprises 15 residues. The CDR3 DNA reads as TGTGCCAGCAACCCACAGGGGCGAGGCAATCAGCCCCAGCATTTT. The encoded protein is CASNPQGRGNQPQHF. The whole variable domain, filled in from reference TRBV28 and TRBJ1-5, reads DVKVTQSSRYLVKRTGEKVFLECVQDMDHENMFWYRQDPGLGLRLIYFSYDVKMKEKGDIPEGYSVSREKKERFSLILESASTNQTSMYLCASNPQGRGNQPQHFGDGTRLSIL.

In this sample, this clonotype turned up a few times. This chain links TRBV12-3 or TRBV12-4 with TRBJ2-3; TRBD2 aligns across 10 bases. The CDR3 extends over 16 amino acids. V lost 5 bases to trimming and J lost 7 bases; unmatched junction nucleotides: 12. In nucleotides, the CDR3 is TGTGCCAGCAGTCCGGACGGGGCTAGCGGGAGAAATACGCAGTATTTT. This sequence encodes CASSPDGASGRNTQYF.

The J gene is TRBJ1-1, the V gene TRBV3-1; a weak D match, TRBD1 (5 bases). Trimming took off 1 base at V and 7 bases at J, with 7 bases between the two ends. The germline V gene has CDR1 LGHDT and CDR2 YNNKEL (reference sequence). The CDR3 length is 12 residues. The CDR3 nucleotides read TGTGCCAGCAGCCAAGGGAGGGGTGAAGCTTTCTTT. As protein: CASSQGRGEAFF.

The CDR3 loop reads CSARDRRDREAFF. The CDR3 coding sequence is TGCAGTGCTAGAGATCGCAGGGACCGTGAAGCTTTCTTT. The V and J genes are TRBV20-1 and TRBJ1-1, with D possibly matching TRBD1 (5 bases). Trimming removed 0 bases from V and 7 bases from J, with 12 bases in between. The CDR3 has 13 residues. Germline V gives CDR1 DFQATT, CDR2 SNEGSKA (reference sequence).

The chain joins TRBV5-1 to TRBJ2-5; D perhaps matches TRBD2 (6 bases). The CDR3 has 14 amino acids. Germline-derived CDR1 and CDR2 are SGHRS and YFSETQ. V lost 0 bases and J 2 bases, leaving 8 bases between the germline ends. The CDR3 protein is CASSLDAGQETQYF. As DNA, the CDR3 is TGCGCCAGCAGCTTGGATGCGGGGCAAGAGACCCAGTACTTC.

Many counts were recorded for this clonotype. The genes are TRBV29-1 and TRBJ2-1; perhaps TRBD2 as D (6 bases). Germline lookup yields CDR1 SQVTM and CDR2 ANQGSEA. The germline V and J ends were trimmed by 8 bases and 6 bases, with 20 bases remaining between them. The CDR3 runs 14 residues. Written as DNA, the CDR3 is TGCAGCACCCATCCGGGCGGGAACCCCAATGAGCAGTTCTTC. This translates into CSTHPGGNPNEQFF.

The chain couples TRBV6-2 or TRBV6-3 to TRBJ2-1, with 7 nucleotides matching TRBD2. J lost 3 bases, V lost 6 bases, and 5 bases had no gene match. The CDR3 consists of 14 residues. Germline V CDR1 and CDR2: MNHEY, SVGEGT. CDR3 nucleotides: TGTGCCAGCAGGACCGGGACTAACTACAATGAGCAGTTCTTC. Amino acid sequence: CASRTGTNYNEQFF.

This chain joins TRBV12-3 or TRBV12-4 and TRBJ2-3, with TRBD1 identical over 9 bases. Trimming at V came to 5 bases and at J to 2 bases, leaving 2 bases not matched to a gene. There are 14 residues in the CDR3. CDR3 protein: CASSTQGATDTQYF. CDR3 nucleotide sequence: TGTGCCAGCAGTACACAGGGGGCCACAGATACGCAGTATTTT.

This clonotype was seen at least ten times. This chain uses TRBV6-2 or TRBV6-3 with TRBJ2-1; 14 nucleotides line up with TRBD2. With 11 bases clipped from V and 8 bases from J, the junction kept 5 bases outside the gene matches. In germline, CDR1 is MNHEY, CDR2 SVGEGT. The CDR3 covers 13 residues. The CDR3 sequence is CASLGLAGDEQFF. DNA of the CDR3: TGTGCCTCCCTGGGACTAGCGGGAGATGAGCAGTTCTTC.

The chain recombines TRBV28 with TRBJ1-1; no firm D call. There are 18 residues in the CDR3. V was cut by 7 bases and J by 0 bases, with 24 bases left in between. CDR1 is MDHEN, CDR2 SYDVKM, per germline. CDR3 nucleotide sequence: TGTGCCAGCACTCACTCCCGGCGTATAACTAGGATGAACACTGAAGCTTTCTTT. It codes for CASTHSRRITRMNTEAFF.

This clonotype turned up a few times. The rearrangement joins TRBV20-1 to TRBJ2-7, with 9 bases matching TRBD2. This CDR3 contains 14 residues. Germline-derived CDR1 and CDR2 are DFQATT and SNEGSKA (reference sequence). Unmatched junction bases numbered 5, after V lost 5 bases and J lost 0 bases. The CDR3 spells CSAELAGNSYEQYF. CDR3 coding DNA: TGCAGTGCTGAGCTAGCGGGAAACTCCTACGAGCAGTACTTC.

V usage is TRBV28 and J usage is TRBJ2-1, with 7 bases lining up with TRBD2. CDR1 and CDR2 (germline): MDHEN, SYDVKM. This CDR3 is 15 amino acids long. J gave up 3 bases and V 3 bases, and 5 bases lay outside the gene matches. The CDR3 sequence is CASSFGSGDYNEQFF. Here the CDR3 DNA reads TGTGCCAGCAGTTTCGGAAGCGGGGACTACAATGAGCAGTTCTTC. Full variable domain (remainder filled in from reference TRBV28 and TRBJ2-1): DVKVTQSSRYLVKRTGEKVFLECVQDMDHENMFWYRQDPGLGLRLIYFSYDVKMKEKGDIPEGYSVSREKKERFSLILESASTNQTSMYLCASSFGSGDYNEQFFGPGTRLTVL.

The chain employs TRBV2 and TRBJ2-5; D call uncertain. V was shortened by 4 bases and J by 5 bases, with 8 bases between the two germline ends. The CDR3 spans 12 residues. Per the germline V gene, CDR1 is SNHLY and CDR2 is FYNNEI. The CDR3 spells CASSGLGETQYF. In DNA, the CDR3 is TGTGCCAGCAGTGGTCTGGGGGAGACCCAGTACTTC.

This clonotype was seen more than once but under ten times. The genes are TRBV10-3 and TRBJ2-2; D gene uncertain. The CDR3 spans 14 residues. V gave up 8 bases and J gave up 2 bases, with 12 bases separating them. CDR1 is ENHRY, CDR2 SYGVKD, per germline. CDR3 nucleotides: TGTGCCATCGAAAGGTACCCCAACACCGGGGAGCTGTTTTTT. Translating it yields CAIERYPNTGELFF.

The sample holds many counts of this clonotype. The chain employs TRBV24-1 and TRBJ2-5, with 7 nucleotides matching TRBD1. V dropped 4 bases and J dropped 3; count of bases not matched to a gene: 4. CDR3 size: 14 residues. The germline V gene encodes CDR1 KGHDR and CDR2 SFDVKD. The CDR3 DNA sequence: TGTGCCACCAGTGAAACCGGGACAGAAGAGACCCAGTACTTC. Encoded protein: CATSETGTEETQYF.

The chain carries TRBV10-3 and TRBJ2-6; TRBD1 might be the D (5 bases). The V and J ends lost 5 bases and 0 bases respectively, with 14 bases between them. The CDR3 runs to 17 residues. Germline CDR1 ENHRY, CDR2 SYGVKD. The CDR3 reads CAISPQGPGSGANVLTF. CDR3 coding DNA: TGTGCCATCAGTCCGCAGGGCCCCGGCTCTGGGGCCAACGTCCTGACTTTC.

The CDR3 loop reads CASSPPSGRARADTQYF. Here the CDR3 DNA reads TGTGCCAGCAGTCCACCTAGCGGGAGGGCCAGAGCGGATACGCAGTATTTT. The V and J genes are TRBV6-2 or TRBV6-3 and TRBJ2-3, with 12 bases that match TRBD2. Germline CDR1 reads MNHEY; CDR2 reads SVGEGT. V shed 5 bases, J shed 6 bases, and the junction held 12 bases outside the gene matches. This CDR3 is built from 17 residues.

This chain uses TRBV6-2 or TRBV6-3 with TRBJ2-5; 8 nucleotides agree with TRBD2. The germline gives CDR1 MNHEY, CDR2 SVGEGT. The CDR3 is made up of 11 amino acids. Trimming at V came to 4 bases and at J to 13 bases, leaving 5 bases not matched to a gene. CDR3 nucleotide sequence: TGTGCCAGCAGTTCGGGACTAGTCGTGTACTTC. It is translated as CASSSGLVVYF.